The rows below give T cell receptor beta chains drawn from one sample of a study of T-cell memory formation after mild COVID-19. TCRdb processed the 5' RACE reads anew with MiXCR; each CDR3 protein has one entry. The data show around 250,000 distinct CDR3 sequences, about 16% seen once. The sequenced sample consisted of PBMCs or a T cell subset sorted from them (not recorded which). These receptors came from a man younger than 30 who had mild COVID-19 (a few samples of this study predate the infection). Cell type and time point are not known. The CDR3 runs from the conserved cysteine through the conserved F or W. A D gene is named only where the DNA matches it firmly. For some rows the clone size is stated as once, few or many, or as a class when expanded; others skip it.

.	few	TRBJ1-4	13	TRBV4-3	TGCGCCAGCAGCCGCCAGGGGTTAGAAAAACTGTTTTTT	CASSRQGLEKLFF
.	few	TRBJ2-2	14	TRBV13	TGTGCCAGCAGCCGGGGACGTCCGACCGGGGAGCTGTTTTTT	CASSRGRPTGELFF
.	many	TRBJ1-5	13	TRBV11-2	TGTGCCAGCAGCCCAGGGGAAAGTCAGCCCCAGCATTTT	CASSPGESQPQHF
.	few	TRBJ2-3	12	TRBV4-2	TGTGCCAGCAGCCAAGATCGGGGAGAGCAGTATTTT	CASSQDRGEQYF
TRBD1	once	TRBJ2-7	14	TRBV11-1	TGTGCCAGCAGCTTGGACAGGCTCTCCTACGAGCAGTACTTC	CASSLDRLSYEQYF
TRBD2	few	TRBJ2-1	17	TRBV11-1	TGTGCCAGCAGCCCTGGGAGGGAATGGGGAAACTACAATGAGCAGTTCTTC	CASSPGREWGNYNEQFF
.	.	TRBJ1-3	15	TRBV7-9	TGTGCCAGCAGCCGAACATGGACATTTGGAAACACCATATATTTT	CASSRTWTFGNTIYF
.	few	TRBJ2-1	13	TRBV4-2	TGTGCCAGCAGCCAAGCTGGTGAGGGTGAGCAGTTCTTC	CASSQAGEGEQFF
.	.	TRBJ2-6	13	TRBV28	TGTGCCACCGGGATTTCTGGGGCCAACGTCCTGACTTTC	CATGISGANVLTF
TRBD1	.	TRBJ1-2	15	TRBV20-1	TGCAGTGGCCCGGACAGGGGGCTTATTAACTATGGCTACACCTTC	CSGPDRGLINYGYTF
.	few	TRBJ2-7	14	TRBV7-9	TGTGCCAGCAGCCTAAGGGCAGGGACCTACGAGCAGTACTTC	CASSLRAGTYEQYF
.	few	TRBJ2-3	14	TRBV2	TGTGCCAGCAGTGAAGGTGTTAGCACAGATACGCAGTATTTT	CASSEGVSTDTQYF
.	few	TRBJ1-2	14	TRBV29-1	TGCAGCGTTGTAAGTTGGGCACAAAACTATGGCTACACCTTC	CSVVSWAQNYGYTF
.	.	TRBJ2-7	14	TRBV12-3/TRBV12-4	TGTGCCAGCAGTTTTGGGCAGGTCCCTCTCGAGCAGTACTTC	CASSFGQVPLEQYF
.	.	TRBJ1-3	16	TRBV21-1	TGTGCCAGCAGCAAAGTAAGACAACTCTCTGGAAACACCATATATTTT	CASSKVRQLSGNTIYF
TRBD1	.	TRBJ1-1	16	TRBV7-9	TGTGCCAGCAGCGGGCAGTACGGACAGGGGATCCCTGAAGCTTTCTTT	CASSGQYGQGIPEAFF
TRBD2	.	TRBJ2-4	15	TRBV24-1	TGTGCCACCAGTGATCCCTCCGGGGGGAGAAACATTCAGTACTTC	CATSDPSGGRNIQYF
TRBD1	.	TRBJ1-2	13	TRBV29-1	TGCAGCGCCGGGACAGGGACAAACTATGGCTACACCTTC	CSAGTGTNYGYTF
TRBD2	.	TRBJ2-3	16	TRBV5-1	TGCGCCAGCAGCTCGGGAGGTTTGGGCGGCACAGATACGCAGTATTTT	CASSSGGLGGTDTQYF
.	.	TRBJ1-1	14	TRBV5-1	TGCGCCAGCAGCTTGCTCCAGGGGACCACTGAAGCTTTCTTT	CASSLLQGTTEAFF
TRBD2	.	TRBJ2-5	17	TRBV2	TGTGCCAGCAGCCCCCCGGCGGGGAGGGAAAGGAGCGAGACCCAGTACTTC	CASSPPAGRERSETQYF
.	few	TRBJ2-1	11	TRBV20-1	TGCAGTGCTAGGGGGGCCGGGAAGCAGTTCTTC	CSARGAGKQFF
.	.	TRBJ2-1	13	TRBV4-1	TGCGCCAGCAGCCAAGGACCCTACAATGAGCAGTTCTTC	CASSQGPYNEQFF
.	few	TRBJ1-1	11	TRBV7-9	TGTGCCAGCAGCGAGGGGGTTGAAGCTTTCTTT	CASSEGVEAFF
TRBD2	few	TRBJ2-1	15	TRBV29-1	TGCAGCGTTCGAGTAGCGGGGGTATTCTGGAATGAGCAGTTCTTC	CSVRVAGVFWNEQFF
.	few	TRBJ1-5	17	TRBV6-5	TGTGCCAGCAGTTACTCGGCCTCAGGGGCAGGCAATCAGCCCCAGCATTTT	CASSYSASGAGNQPQHF
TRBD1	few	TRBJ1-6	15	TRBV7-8	TGTGCCAGCAGCTCCCGGGACAGGGAAGGGTCACCCCTCCACTTT	CASSSRDREGSPLHF
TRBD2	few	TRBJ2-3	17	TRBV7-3	TGTGCCAGCAGCCATTCGGTATCCGGGGGGGCGCCGGATACGCAGTATTTT	CASSHSVSGGAPDTQYF
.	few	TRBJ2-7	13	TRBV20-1	TGCAGTGCCATACCCCTGAGTTCCTACGAGCAGTACTTC	CSAIPLSSYEQYF
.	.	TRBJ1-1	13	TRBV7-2	TGTGCCAGCAGCCAAGGGCAGGGGCTTGAAGCTTTCTTT	CASSQGQGLEAFF
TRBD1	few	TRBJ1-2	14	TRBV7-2	TGTGCCAGCAGCCAAGGGGACGTGGACAGGGAATACACCTTC	CASSQGDVDREYTF
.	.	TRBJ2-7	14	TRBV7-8	TGTGCCAGCAGCAACCCGGGGACGGACGCTAGGCAGTACTTC	CASSNPGTDARQYF
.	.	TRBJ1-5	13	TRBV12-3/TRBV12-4	TGTGCCAGCAGGTCCAATGAGGGTCAGCCCCAGCATTTT	CASRSNEGQPQHF
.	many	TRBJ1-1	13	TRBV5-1	TGCGCCAGCAGCTTGTATAGGAACACTGAAGCTTTCTTT	CASSLYRNTEAFF
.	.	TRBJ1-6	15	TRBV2	TGTGCCACCAGTGGGCAGGCGAAAGTTGGTTCACCCCTCCACTTT	CATSGQAKVGSPLHF
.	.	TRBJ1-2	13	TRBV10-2	TGCGCCAGCAATTCCGGGCCGAGCTATGGCTACACCTTC	CASNSGPSYGYTF
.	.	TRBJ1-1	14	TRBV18	TGTGCCAGCTCACCGAACGACATGAACACTGAAGCTTTCTTT	CASSPNDMNTEAFF
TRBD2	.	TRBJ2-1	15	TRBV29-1	TGCAGCGTACGGACTAGCGGGGTCCTAATCTATGAGCAGTTCTTC	CSVRTSGVLIYEQFF
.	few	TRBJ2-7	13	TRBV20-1	TGCAGTGCTAGACACCGGACAGAACACGAGCAGTACTTC	CSARHRTEHEQYF
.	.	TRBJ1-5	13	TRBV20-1	TGCAGTGCTAGAGATGGAGGGTTCTTACCCCAGCATTTT	CSARDGGFLPQHF
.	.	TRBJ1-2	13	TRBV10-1	TGCGCCAGCAGCCCGGGACAAACCTATGGCTACACCTTC	CASSPGQTYGYTF
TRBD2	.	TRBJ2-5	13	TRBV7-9	TGTGCCAGCACCCTAGCGGGGATTCAGACCCAGTACTTC	CASTLAGIQTQYF
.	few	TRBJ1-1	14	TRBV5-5	TGTGCCAGCAGCTTGTTTGGCGGGGAGACTGAAGCTTTCTTT	CASSLFGGETEAFF
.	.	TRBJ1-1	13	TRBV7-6	TGTGCCAGCAGCCCTCTTGGTGGCACTGAAGCTTTCTTT	CASSPLGGTEAFF
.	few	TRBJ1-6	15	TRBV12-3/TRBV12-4	TGTGCCAGCACCTCGACTGGGAGCTATAATTCACCCCTCCACTTT	CASTSTGSYNSPLHF
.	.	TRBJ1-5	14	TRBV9	TGTGCCAGCAGCTCCTCTTCGGGGGGGCAGCCCCAGCATTTT	CASSSSSGGQPQHF
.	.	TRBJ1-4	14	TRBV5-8	TGTGCCAGCAGCTTGATGCAGGGTTTAGGAAAACTGTTTTTT	CASSLMQGLGKLFF
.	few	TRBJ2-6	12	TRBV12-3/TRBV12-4	TGTGCCAGCAGTCCTGGGGCCAACGTCCTGACTTTC	CASSPGANVLTF
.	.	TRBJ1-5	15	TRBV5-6	TGTGCCAGCAGCTTAGGACAGCTACTTGATCAGCCCCAGCATTTT	CASSLGQLLDQPQHF
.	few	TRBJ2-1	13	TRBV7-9	TGTGCCAGCAGCTTAGAACTGGCTAATGAGCAGTTCTTC	CASSLELANEQFF
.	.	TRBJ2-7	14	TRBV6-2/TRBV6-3	TGTGCCAGCAGAGAACAGGGTCGACCCTACGAGCAGTACTTC	CASREQGRPYEQYF
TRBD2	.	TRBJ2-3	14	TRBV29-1	TGCAGCATGGCCCGTACTAGCGGGGGAAATACGCAGTATTTT	CSMARTSGGNTQYF